A selection of T cell receptor beta chains follows, all from one sample in a study of breast tumors, draining lymph nodes, adjacent tissues. TCRdb independently ran MiXCR on the multiplex PCR reads; one entry per CDR3 protein. Among approximately 150,000 distinct CDR3 sequences, around a third were seen once, and the ten largest hold less than 4%. Sequencing input: axillary lymph node tissue. The receptors stem from a female donor with breast cancer. Some clones in this sample may be carry-over from other donors' samples. Both conserved end residues are part of each CDR3. The D gene is left open where the match is weak. The size of a clone is reported for some rows only, either as once, few or many, or as a class for expanded clones.

j_gene: TRBJ1-3
abundance: many
v_gene: TRBV9
d_gene: -
CDR3nt: TGTGCCAGCAGCCCAGGTGTCAGCTCTGGAAACACCATATATTTT
CDR3aa: CASSPGVSSGNTIYF

j_gene: TRBJ1-5
abundance: many
v_gene: TRBV12-3/TRBV12-4
d_gene: -
CDR3nt: TGTGCCAGCAGTTTGTCGTCTGGCAATCAGCCCCAGCATTTT
CDR3aa: CASSLSSGNQPQHF

j_gene: TRBJ2-1
abundance: many
v_gene: TRBV15
d_gene: -
CDR3nt: TGTGCCACCAGCAGAGGCGAACTTGGGGGCCTCTACAATGAGCAGTTCTTC
CDR3aa: CATSRGELGGLYNEQFF

j_gene: TRBJ2-6
abundance: once
v_gene: TRBV9
d_gene: -
CDR3nt: -
CDR3aa: CASSVAPGSEAF

j_gene: TRBJ2-2
abundance: many
v_gene: TRBV10-1
d_gene: -
CDR3nt: TGCGCCAGCAGTTCCTCCGCGTCCACCGGGGAGCTGTTTTTT
CDR3aa: CASSSSASTGELFF

j_gene: TRBJ2-2
abundance: -
v_gene: TRBV16
d_gene: -
CDR3nt: TGTGCCTGCAGCCAATCGCTGGCCCAAGGGCGCGGGGAGCTGCTTTTT
CDR3aa: CACSQSLAQGRGELLF

j_gene: TRBJ1-2
abundance: many
v_gene: TRBV28
d_gene: -
CDR3nt: TGTGCCAGCAGTGGTTTGGCAGGGTGGGTTGGCTACACCTTC
CDR3aa: CASSGLAGWVGYTF

j_gene: TRBJ1-2
abundance: many
v_gene: TRBV7-8
d_gene: TRBD1
CDR3nt: TGTGCCAGCAGCTTACCGTCAACGGGACAGGGTGACTATGGCTACACCTTC
CDR3aa: CASSLPSTGQGDYGYTF

j_gene: TRBJ2-1
abundance: -
v_gene: TRBV4-1
d_gene: -
CDR3nt: TGTGCCAGCAGCCAAGGGACTCAGGGGATGCTTGAGCAGTTCTTC
CDR3aa: CASSQGTQGMLEQFF

j_gene: TRBJ2-3
abundance: many
v_gene: TRBV12-3/TRBV12-4
d_gene: -
CDR3nt: TGTGCCAGCAGCCCGGGGTTAGAGCGGAGCACAGATACGCAGTATTTT
CDR3aa: CASSPGLERSTDTQYF

j_gene: TRBJ2-7
abundance: many
v_gene: TRBV24-1
d_gene: -
CDR3nt: TGTGCCACCAGTGATGGCCCGGGCGGATGGTTCTACGAGCAGTACTTC
CDR3aa: CATSDGPGGWFYEQYF

j_gene: TRBJ2-7
abundance: many
v_gene: TRBV4-1
d_gene: -
CDR3nt: TGCGCCAGCAGCCAAGTGGGAAACTACGAGCAGTACTTC
CDR3aa: CASSQVGNYEQYF

j_gene: TRBJ2-1
abundance: many
v_gene: TRBV18
d_gene: TRBD2
CDR3nt: TGTGCCAGCTCACCTTCTCTAGCGGTCCCCTACAATGAGCAGTTCTTC
CDR3aa: CASSPSLAVPYNEQFF

j_gene: TRBJ1-2
abundance: -
v_gene: TRBV5-6
d_gene: -
CDR3nt: TGTGCCAGCAGCTTGTTTGAGGGAAACTATGGCTACACCTTC
CDR3aa: CASSLFEGNYGYTF

j_gene: TRBJ2-1
abundance: -
v_gene: TRBV10-1
d_gene: -
CDR3nt: TGCGCCAGCAGTCACCCCGGGAGCAATGAGCAGTTCTTC
CDR3aa: CASSHPGSNEQFF

j_gene: TRBJ2-6
abundance: -
v_gene: TRBV15
d_gene: -
CDR3nt: TGTGCCACCACCAAGCGGCTAGCGGGAGGACAGGGGGCTGGGGCCAACGTCCTGACTTTC
CDR3aa: CATTKRLAGGQGAGANVLTF

j_gene: TRBJ1-2
abundance: few
v_gene: TRBV20-1
d_gene: TRBD1
CDR3nt: TGCAGTGTGGGTTACAGGGGATTCCATGGCTACACCTTC
CDR3aa: CSVGYRGFHGYTF

j_gene: TRBJ2-6
abundance: -
v_gene: TRBV7-3
d_gene: TRBD2
CDR3nt: TGTGCCAGCAGCTTGACGGGAGGAACCTCTGGGGCCAACGTCCTGACTTTC
CDR3aa: CASSLTGGTSGANVLTF

j_gene: TRBJ2-1
abundance: -
v_gene: TRBV11-2
d_gene: -
CDR3nt: TGTGCCACCTCCCACGAAATTGCAGGGGAGCAGTCCTTC
CDR3aa: CATSHEIAGEQSF

j_gene: TRBJ2-1
abundance: -
v_gene: TRBV7-3
d_gene: TRBD2
CDR3nt: TGTGCCAGCAGCCCCGGACTAGCTGGTCCAATGAATGAGCAGTTCTTC
CDR3aa: CASSPGLAGPMNEQFF

j_gene: TRBJ2-4
abundance: many
v_gene: TRBV4-1
d_gene: -
CDR3nt: TGCGCCAGCAGCCGTAACTTGGCCAAAAACATTCAGTACTTC
CDR3aa: CASSRNLAKNIQYF

j_gene: TRBJ1-2
abundance: -
v_gene: TRBV29-1
d_gene: TRBD1
CDR3nt: TGCAGCGTTGAAGGACAGGGAGTTGGAAACACCTTC
CDR3aa: CSVEGQGVGNTF

j_gene: TRBJ1-4
abundance: many
v_gene: TRBV7-9
d_gene: -
CDR3nt: TGTGCCAGCAGCCAACCCCATGACCGTAATGAAAAACTGTTTTTT
CDR3aa: CASSQPHDRNEKLFF

j_gene: TRBJ2-5
abundance: many
v_gene: TRBV5-1
d_gene: -
CDR3nt: TGCGCCAGCAGCTCCGGAGGGACTGGGGACCAAGAGACCCAGTACTTC
CDR3aa: CASSSGGTGDQETQYF

j_gene: TRBJ1-2
abundance: once
v_gene: TRBV14
d_gene: TRBD1
CDR3nt: TGTGCCAGCAGCCAAGATCCCCGGACAGGGAATTATGGCTACACCTTC
CDR3aa: CASSQDPRTGNYGYTF

j_gene: TRBJ1-5
abundance: few
v_gene: TRBV20-1
d_gene: -
CDR3nt: TGCAGTGCTAGAGATGCTTCCGTCGGGACCTCGCTTCAGCCCCAGCATTTT
CDR3aa: CSARDASVGTSLQPQHF

j_gene: TRBJ2-3
abundance: -
v_gene: TRBV27
d_gene: TRBD1
CDR3nt: TGTGCCAGCAGTTTACGTACAGGGGAACAGCATACGCAGTATTTT
CDR3aa: CASSLRTGEQHTQYF

j_gene: TRBJ1-2
abundance: many
v_gene: TRBV28
d_gene: -
CDR3nt: TGTGCCAGCAGTATAACATTCCTAACCCACTATGGCTACACCTTC
CDR3aa: CASSITFLTHYGYTF

j_gene: TRBJ1-6
abundance: many
v_gene: TRBV25-1
d_gene: TRBD1
CDR3nt: TGTGCCAGCAGAGGGACAGGGCCGGGTTCACCCCTCCACTTT
CDR3aa: CASRGTGPGSPLHF

j_gene: TRBJ1-2
abundance: many
v_gene: TRBV15
d_gene: TRBD1
CDR3nt: TGTGCCACCAGCAGAGAGGGACAGGGGGCTTTAGGTGGCTACACCTTC
CDR3aa: CATSREGQGALGGYTF

j_gene: TRBJ1-2
abundance: medium-sized
v_gene: TRBV20-1
d_gene: TRBD1
CDR3nt: TGCAGTGCTAGAGATATAACCCAGGGGGACTTC
CDR3aa: CSARDITQGDF

j_gene: TRBJ2-2
abundance: -
v_gene: TRBV15
d_gene: -
CDR3nt: TGTGCCACCAGCAGCCCAAAAAGGGGCGTGAGGTCCGGGGAGCTGTTTTTT
CDR3aa: CATSSPKRGVRSGELFF

j_gene: TRBJ2-7
abundance: many
v_gene: TRBV14
d_gene: -
CDR3nt: TGTGCCAGCAGCTACATCCCGGGCAGTACCTACGAGCAGTACTTC
CDR3aa: CASSYIPGSTYEQYF

j_gene: TRBJ2-1
abundance: many
v_gene: TRBV18
d_gene: -
CDR3nt: TGTGCCAGCTCACCAGGAGATCCTAATGAGCAGTTCTTC
CDR3aa: CASSPGDPNEQFF

j_gene: TRBJ2-2
abundance: few
v_gene: TRBV5-5
d_gene: -
CDR3nt: TGTGCCAGCAGTCTGCCGGCCGCGGCCGGGGAGCTGTTTTTT
CDR3aa: CASSLPAAAGELFF

j_gene: TRBJ2-2
abundance: many
v_gene: TRBV11-2
d_gene: -
CDR3nt: TGTGCCAGCAGCTCCTTCAGGGGGGGCGGAACCGGGGAGCTGTTTTTT
CDR3aa: CASSSFRGGGTGELFF

j_gene: TRBJ2-3
abundance: -
v_gene: TRBV27
d_gene: TRBD2
CDR3nt: TGTGCCAGCAGTTTAGAGGGGCTAGCGGGAATTAGGGGCACAGATACGCAGTATTTT
CDR3aa: CASSLEGLAGIRGTDTQYF

j_gene: TRBJ1-6
abundance: many
v_gene: TRBV9
d_gene: -
CDR3nt: TGTGCCAGCAGCGTCGCCCTCTATAATTCACCCCTCCACTTT
CDR3aa: CASSVALYNSPLHF

j_gene: TRBJ2-2
abundance: many
v_gene: TRBV11-2
d_gene: -
CDR3nt: TGTGCCAGCAGCCCTATACGGGGACAGAACACCGGGGAGCTGTTTTTT
CDR3aa: CASSPIRGQNTGELFF

j_gene: TRBJ2-3
abundance: many
v_gene: TRBV2
d_gene: TRBD2
CDR3nt: TGTGCCAGCAGTGAAAAGAAGGGACTAGCGGGCACAGATACGCAGTATTTT
CDR3aa: CASSEKKGLAGTDTQYF

j_gene: TRBJ2-5
abundance: many
v_gene: TRBV27
d_gene: -
CDR3nt: TGTGCCAGCAGTCCAACCCTAGGGTCCCTGCCCCAAGAGACCCAGTACTTC
CDR3aa: CASSPTLGSLPQETQYF

j_gene: TRBJ1-6
abundance: many
v_gene: TRBV28
d_gene: -
CDR3nt: TGTGCCAGCAGTTTGAATCTAAATTCACCCCTCCACTTT
CDR3aa: CASSLNLNSPLHF

j_gene: TRBJ2-5
abundance: many
v_gene: TRBV30
d_gene: TRBD2
CDR3nt: TGTGCCTGGAGTATAATAGCGGGAGGTTCAGAGACCCAGTACTTC
CDR3aa: CAWSIIAGGSETQYF

j_gene: TRBJ1-4
abundance: many
v_gene: TRBV7-8
d_gene: TRBD1
CDR3nt: TGTGCCAGCAGCTTCGGGACAGTTGAAAAACTGTTTTTT
CDR3aa: CASSFGTVEKLFF

j_gene: TRBJ2-1
abundance: many
v_gene: TRBV5-6
d_gene: -
CDR3nt: TGTGCCAGCAGCTGGGGTCGGGGTGAGCAGTTCTTC
CDR3aa: CASSWGRGEQFF

j_gene: TRBJ2-2
abundance: -
v_gene: TRBV7-9
d_gene: TRBD2
CDR3nt: TGTGCCAGCAGGTCTAGCGGATCGAACACCGGGGGGCTGTTTTTT
CDR3aa: CASRSSGSNTGGLFF

j_gene: TRBJ2-7
abundance: many
v_gene: TRBV4-3
d_gene: -
CDR3nt: TGCGCCAGCAGCCAGGAGGACTACCCCACCTACGAGCAGTACTTC
CDR3aa: CASSQEDYPTYEQYF

j_gene: TRBJ2-7
abundance: once
v_gene: TRBV15
d_gene: TRBD1
CDR3nt: TGTGCCACCAGCCGGGACAGGGGGCTTGGGTCCTACGAGCAGTACTTC
CDR3aa: CATSRDRGLGSYEQYF

j_gene: TRBJ2-3
abundance: many
v_gene: TRBV7-3
d_gene: TRBD2
CDR3nt: TGTGCCAGCAGCTCCGGTGGTAGCGGGAGTACAGATACGCAGTATTTT
CDR3aa: CASSSGGSGSTDTQYF

j_gene: TRBJ2-1
abundance: many
v_gene: TRBV29-1
d_gene: -
CDR3nt: TGCAGCGTTGATGATCGCGGTTGGGGGCAGTTCTTC
CDR3aa: CSVDDRGWGQFF

j_gene: TRBJ2-5
abundance: many
v_gene: TRBV4-1
d_gene: TRBD2
CDR3nt: TGCGCCAGCAGCCCAGTGCATAGCGGGGGCTGGGCCCAGTACTTC
CDR3aa: CASSPVHSGGWAQYF

j_gene: TRBJ2-1
abundance: many
v_gene: TRBV19
d_gene: -
CDR3nt: TGTGCCAGTAGTTTCGACTCGAGTAGGTTCTTC
CDR3aa: CASSFDSSRFF

j_gene: TRBJ1-5
abundance: many
v_gene: TRBV19
d_gene: -
CDR3nt: TGTGCCAGTAGTATAGTGGCAGGGATTGGCAATCAGCCCCAGCATTTT
CDR3aa: CASSIVAGIGNQPQHF

j_gene: TRBJ2-5
abundance: many
v_gene: TRBV19
d_gene: TRBD2
CDR3nt: TGTGCCAGTAGTAAACTAGCGGGAGGACCACAAGAGACCCAGTACTTC
CDR3aa: CASSKLAGGPQETQYF

j_gene: TRBJ2-7
abundance: many
v_gene: TRBV20-1
d_gene: TRBD2
CDR3nt: TGCAGTGCTAGACCGACTAGCGGGAACGAGCAGTACTTC
CDR3aa: CSARPTSGNEQYF

j_gene: TRBJ2-7
abundance: -
v_gene: TRBV25-1
d_gene: -
CDR3nt: TGTGCCAGCAGCGCAGGGAGGGGACAGCTACACGAGCAGTACTTC
CDR3aa: CASSAGRGQLHEQYF

j_gene: TRBJ1-5
abundance: -
v_gene: TRBV12-3/TRBV12-4
d_gene: TRBD1
CDR3nt: TGTGCCAGCAATCCGACAGGGGTCCGTCAGCCCCAGCATTTT
CDR3aa: CASNPTGVRQPQHF

j_gene: TRBJ1-2
abundance: -
v_gene: TRBV19
d_gene: -
CDR3nt: TGTGCTAGTAGTCCACCGCTCCAGGGTGCACCCTTTGGCTACACCTTC
CDR3aa: CASSPPLQGAPFGYTF

j_gene: TRBJ1-3
abundance: many
v_gene: TRBV6-5
d_gene: -
CDR3nt: TGTGCCAGCAGTCGCAAACAGGGTAGCTCTGGAAACACCATATATTTT
CDR3aa: CASSRKQGSSGNTIYF

j_gene: TRBJ2-1
abundance: many
v_gene: TRBV4-1
d_gene: TRBD2
CDR3nt: TGCGCCAGCAGCCAACTGACTAGCGCCAAAGGGAATGAGCAGTTCTTC
CDR3aa: CASSQLTSAKGNEQFF